What follows describes a single T cell receptor (beta chain). What it recognizes is unknown. TCRdb processed the 5' RACE reads anew with MiXCR; each CDR3 protein has one entry. The table has 200,000 to 250,000 distinct CDR3 sequences, around 18% seen once. The CDR3 totals 17 residues. CDR1 is SGHVS, CDR2 FNYEAQ, per germline. The V and J ends lost 0 bases and 0 bases respectively, with 12 bases between them. This record belongs to a study of CD8 T cells in ankylosing spondylitis. General observations from the study: Within ankylosing spondylitis blood, a TCR beta motif made up of several highly homologous variants appeared to be characteristic.

Sequencing was performed on blood, either unsorted or a sorted T cell fraction (not recorded which). The sequence derives from a male donor with ankylosing spondylitis. The gene calls are TRBV7-6 and TRBJ2-1; D not resolved. CDR3 in amino acids: CASSLALGPLSYNEQFF. The CDR3 region has the DNA TGTGCCAGCAGCTTAGCTTTAGGACCCCTCTCCTACAATGAGCAGTTCTTC.